The 26 T cell receptor beta chains in this list originate from one sample, sequenced in a study of T cell repertoires in cytomegalovirus infection. TCRdb re-analysed the reads in MiXCR, keeping a single row per CDR3 protein. The sample includes 310,000 or so distinct CDR3 sequences, more than 20% seen only once; the top ten take roughly 13%. Their specific antigens are unknown. The sequencing used cultured PBMCs, collected from culture after CMV antigen stimulation. The origin of the receptors is a human donor in good health (CMV status not recorded). Some clones in this sample may be carry-over from other donors' samples.

The J gene is TRBJ1-1, the V gene TRBV29-1; 8 bases fit TRBD1. Losses at the gene ends were 5 bases for V and 10 bases for J; bases not matched to a gene: 9. The CDR3 is 12 residues long. Per the germline V gene, CDR1 is SQVTM and CDR2 is ANQGSEA. In nucleotides, the CDR3 is TGCAGCGTTAGGACAGGGACTGAGGGAGCTTTCTTT. Translation gives CSVRTGTEGAFF.

The CDR3 spells CASSLLHGNSYEQYF. As DNA, the CDR3 is TGTGCCAGCAGTTTATTACACGGTAACTCCTACGAGCAGTACTTC. The V call is TRBV28, the J call TRBJ2-7; D gene uncertain. The CDR3 runs 15 residues. Trimming took off 1 base at V and 0 bases at J, with 10 bases between the two ends. Germline V gives CDR1 MDHEN, CDR2 SYDVKM.

The chain recombines TRBV20-1 with TRBJ2-7; D remains ambiguous. V dropped 3 bases and J dropped 0 bases, with 9 bases sitting between them. The CDR3 sequence is 13 residues long. Germline CDR1 DFQATT, CDR2 SNEGSKA (reference sequence). The CDR3: CSARWQSSYEQYF. The CDR3 DNA reads TGCAGTGCTAGGTGGCAGAGCTCCTACGAGCAGTACTTC.

This clonotype was detected a few times. The CDR3 coding sequence is TGTGCCAGCAGCGTGGACGCAGCTGGAAACACCATATATTTT. Translated: CASSVDAAGNTIYF. The chain uses TRBV9 and TRBJ1-3; D remains ambiguous. V was clipped by 2 bases and J by 2 bases, with 8 bases between them. From germline, CDR1 is SGDLS and CDR2 YYNGEE. This CDR3 has 14 amino acids.

The genes are TRBV18 and TRBJ1-5; D may be TRBD1 (5 bases). V shed 3 bases and J shed 6 bases, with 15 bases lying between them. Germline CDR1 reads KGHSH; CDR2 reads LQKENI. The CDR3 totals 15 residues. The CDR3 sequence is CASSPNDRDSQPQHF. The CDR3 nucleotides read TGTGCCAGCTCACCCAACGACAGAGATTCTCAGCCCCAGCATTTT.

This chain joins TRBV29-1 and TRBJ2-5, with D perhaps TRBD1 (6 bases). V lost 6 bases and J lost 2, with 19 bases in between. The CDR3 consists of 15 residues. Looked up from germline, CDR1 is SQVTM and CDR2 is ANQGSEA. In nucleotides, the CDR3 is TGCAGCGTCGCTGGATCGACAGGACGGCAAGAGACCCAGTACTTC. Its translation is CSVAGSTGRQETQYF.

The chain has TRBV28 and TRBJ2-7, with unresolved D. Germline V gene sequence: CDR1 MDHEN, CDR2 SYDVKM. V gave up 6 bases and J gave up 1 base, with 16 bases separating them. The CDR3 totals 15 residues. CDR3 amino acids: CASSPRSRSSYEQYF. CDR3 bases: TGTGCCAGCAGCCCAAGGTCTAGATCTTCCTACGAGCAGTACTTC. Full variable domain (outside the CDR3, taken from reference TRBV28 and TRBJ2-7): DVKVTQSSRYLVKRTGEKVFLECVQDMDHENMFWYRQDPGLGLRLIYFSYDVKMKEKGDIPEGYSVSREKKERFSLILESASTNQTSMYLCASSPRSRSSYEQYFGPGTRLTVT.

This clonotype has more than one count but fewer than ten. The chain uses TRBV18 and TRBJ2-7; 7 nucleotides match TRBD2. The CDR3 is 16 amino acids. The germline gives CDR1 KGHSH, CDR2 LQKENI. V lost 4 bases to trimming and J lost 4 bases; unmatched junction nucleotides: 13. CDR3 DNA: TGTGCCAGCTCACGTATCCCTGCGGGGAGGGGATACGAGCAGTACGTC. It codes for CASSRIPAGRGYEQYV.

CDR3 coding DNA: TGCGCCAGCAGCAATACCGGGACTAGCGGGAGGGAAAGGTACGAGCAGTACTTC. This gives the protein CASSNTGTSGRERYEQYF. The chain employs TRBV5-1 and TRBJ2-7; 16 bases line up with TRBD2. The CDR3 consists of 18 residues. CDR1 SGHRS and CDR2 YFSETQ come from the germline V gene. Trimming at V came to 4 bases and at J to 4 bases, leaving 11 bases not matched to a gene.

The chain recombines TRBV19 with TRBJ1-5; a weak D match, TRBD1 (5 bases). This CDR3 is 17 amino acids long. Trimming shortened V by 3 bases and J by 1 base, and 16 bases separated the two germline ends. The germline V gene encodes CDR1 LNHDA and CDR2 SQIVND (reference sequence). CDR3 DNA: TGTGCCAGTAGTATCATTAAGGGGCGAGGAAGCAATCAGCCCCAGCATTTT. Its protein product is CASSIIKGRGSNQPQHF.

Many counts were recorded for this clonotype. This sequence joins TRBV12-3 or TRBV12-4 and TRBJ1-2; D remains ambiguous. CDR3 length: 14 residues. The V gene lost 1 base and the J gene lost 2 bases, with 8 bases spanning the gap. CDR3 sequence (DNA): TGTGCCAGCAGTTTAGGTCGGGAGAACTATGGCTACACCTTC. Translating gives CASSLGRENYGYTF.

The genes are TRBV27 and TRBJ2-3, with TRBD2 identical over 13 bases. The CDR3 sequence is 16 residues long. V lost 6 bases to trimming and J lost 3 bases; unmatched junction nucleotides: 6. The germline V gene has CDR1 MNHEY and CDR2 SMNVEV (reference sequence). CDR3 amino acids: CASRFLTSGRTDTQYF. The CDR3 coding sequence is TGTGCCAGCAGATTCTTGACTAGCGGGAGGACAGATACGCAGTATTTT.

This clonotype was detected a few times. The chain employs TRBV2 and TRBJ2-7, with 7 bases fitting TRBD1. The V gene end was trimmed by 6 bases and the J gene end by 5 bases; junction bases not matched to a gene: 7. Per the germline V gene, CDR1 is SNHLY and CDR2 is FYNNEI. The CDR3 covers 13 residues. CDR3 loop: CASRGDRSDEQYF. CDR3 DNA sequence: TGTGCCAGCAGGGGGGACAGATCCGACGAGCAGTACTTC.

This chain joins TRBV2 and TRBJ2-7; D is ambiguous. Trimming stripped 3 bases from V and 0 bases from J, with 9 bases between. The CDR3 length is 14 residues. Germline V CDR1 and CDR2: SNHLY, FYNNEI. DNA of the CDR3: TGTGCCAGCAGTGACTACCGTAACTCCTACGAGCAGTACGTC. It codes for CASSDYRNSYEQYV.

In nucleotides, the CDR3 is TGTGCCAGTAGTTCCCTTCGAGCGGGAGCCTACAATGAGCAGTTCTTC. This codes for CASSSLRAGAYNEQFF. V is TRBV19 and J is TRBJ2-1; 8 nucleotides line up with TRBD2. CDR3 size: 16 residues. V shed 5 bases and J 2 bases; nucleotides not matched to a gene: 8. Per germline, CDR1 LNHDA and CDR2 SQIVND (reference sequence). Variable domain in full (rest from reference TRBV19 and TRBJ2-1): DGGITQSPKYLFRKEGQNVTLSCEQNLNHDAMYWYRQDPGQGLRLIYYSQIVNDFQKGDIAEGYSVSREKKESFPLTVTSAQKNPTAFYLCASSSLRAGAYNEQFFGPGTRLTVL.

This clonotype was observed at least ten times. V is TRBV7-2 and J is TRBJ2-1; 10 bases line up with TRBD2. CDR3 length equals 16 residues. J lost 7 bases, V lost 5 bases, and 11 bases had no gene match. Germline assignment: CDR1 SGHTA and CDR2 FQGNSA. In nucleotides, the CDR3 is TGTGCCAGCAGCCTTTGGACTAGCGGTACAGGGAATGAGCAGTTCTTC. It yields the protein CASSLWTSGTGNEQFF.

The gene calls are TRBV11-3 and TRBJ1-1; no clear D. This CDR3 region has 14 residues. Germline CDR1 SGHNT, CDR2 YENEEA. V lost 4 bases and J 5 bases, leaving 14 bases between the germline ends. The CDR3 DNA reads as TGTGCCAGCAGCTCCTCTCGAGGTGGGACTGAAGCTTTCTTT. Amino acid sequence: CASSSSRGGTEAFF.

The V gene is TRBV20-1, the J gene TRBJ1-6, with 8 positions matching TRBD1. V lost 1 base and J lost 0; bases outside the gene matches: 5. Germline-derived CDR1 and CDR2 are DFQATT and SNEGSKA (reference sequence). This CDR3 region has 17 residues. In DNA form, the CDR3 reads TGCAGTGCTAGAGGGACAGGGAAAAGCTCCTATAATTCACCCCTCCACTTT. It specifies CSARGTGKSSYNSPLHF.

This chain links TRBV7-9 with TRBJ1-2; 9 bases align to TRBD1. Germline V CDR1 and CDR2: SEHNR, FQNEAQ (reference sequence). With 3 bases clipped from V and 1 base from J, the junction kept 6 bases outside the gene matches. This CDR3 region has 16 residues. CDR3 sequence: CASSFSGTGNNYGYTF. CDR3 sequence (DNA): TGTGCCAGCAGCTTCAGCGGGACAGGGAATAACTATGGCTACACCTTC.

V gene TRBV11-1 combines with J gene TRBJ2-1; D is undetermined. Germline CDR1 and CDR2: SGHAT and FQDESV (reference sequence). The CDR3 contains 13 residues. The V and J ends lost 5 bases and 6 bases respectively, with 11 bases between them. The CDR3 DNA is TGTGCCAGCAGCCAGGTATGGGGCAATGAGCAGTTCTTC. Translated, it gives CASSQVWGNEQFF.

This clonotype showed up many times. This chain uses TRBV7-2 with TRBJ1-5; perhaps TRBD1 as D (5 bases). The germline V gene encodes CDR1 SGHTA and CDR2 FQGNSA. The CDR3 totals 13 residues. With 2 bases removed from V and 7 bases from J, the gap between germline ends came to 9 bases. CDR3 sequence reads: CASSLQGRQPQHF. In DNA, the CDR3 is TGTGCCAGCAGCTTACAGGGAAGGCAGCCCCAGCATTTT.

A word on this clonotype: Being one base from a much bigger clone, this may be a read error. The chain joins TRBV10-2 to TRBJ1-5; possibly TRBD1 for D (6 bases). This CDR3 has 13 residues. CDR1 and CDR2 (germline): WSHSY, SAAADI. CDR3 residues: CASRQGPNQPQQF. The CDR3 nucleotides read TGCGCCAGCAGACAGGGACCTAATCAGCCCCAGCAATTT.

This clonotype was counted between two and nine times. The V and J genes are TRBV2 and TRBJ2-3; 11 nucleotides agree with TRBD2. The CDR3 loop spans 14 amino acids. Looked up from germline, CDR1 is SNHLY and CDR2 is FYNNEI. The junction had 6 bases not matched to a gene; V was cut back by 10 bases and J by 3 bases. The DNA of the CDR3 is TGTGCCATACCTTCTAGCGGGAGGACAGATACGCAGTATTTT. It translates to CAIPSSGRTDTQYF.

This clonotype was observed a handful of times. V is TRBV2 and J is TRBJ2-5; the D gene is possibly TRBD1 (6 bases). CDR1 and CDR2 from the germline V gene are SNHLY and FYNNEI. V was cut by 3 bases and J by 5 bases, with 7 bases left in between. The CDR3 consists of 12 residues. The CDR3 nucleotides are TGTGCCAGCAGTGAGGGGGCGGAGACCCAGTACTTC. Protein product: CASSEGAETQYF.

The rearrangement links TRBV2 to TRBJ2-1, with D perhaps TRBD1 or TRBD2 (5 bases each). This CDR3 contains 12 residues. V gave up 6 bases and J gave up 8 bases, with 11 bases separating them. Germline assignment: CDR1 SNHLY and CDR2 FYNNEI. In nucleotides, the CDR3 is TGTGCCAGCAGGGAGGACAACGATGAGCAGTTCTTC. As protein: CASREDNDEQFF.

The chain combines TRBV10-3 with TRBJ1-1, with 7 bases lining up with TRBD1. The CDR3 has 15 amino acids. V dropped 3 bases and J dropped 0; count of bases not matched to a gene: 4. Germline lookup yields CDR1 ENHRY and CDR2 SYGVKD. The CDR3, as DNA: TGTGCCATCAGTGATTCGACAGGGATGAACACTGAAGCTTTCTTT. Translated, it gives CAISDSTGMNTEAFF.